The T cell receptor beta chain under discussion was sequenced for a study of molecular identifiers for immune sequencing clone quantification. Using its own MiXCR run on the PCR reads, TCRdb lists one record per CDR3 protein. Counted here are a few hundred thousand distinct CDR3 sequences, roughly a quarter occurring once; the ten biggest clones make up 0.74%. It was from 20,000 to 1,000,000 sorted cells, with 10%, 30% or 50% RNA, that naive CD8 libraries came. The receptor was derived from a human donor in good health. Some libraries in this study had Jurkat cell RNA spiked in. The sequencing input was naive CD8+ T cells from blood, with Jurkat cell RNA spiked in. The subset was: FACS-sorted CD8+CD4-CCR7+CD45RA+ naive T cells.

In DNA, the CDR3 is TGTGCCAGCAGTTACTGGTTCGGGGAGGCGCCGTACAATGAGCAGTTCTTC. Its translation is CASSYWFGEAPYNEQFF. The chain employs TRBV6-2 or TRBV6-3 and TRBJ2-1; a possible D gene is TRBD2 (6 bases). With 1 base removed from V and 4 bases from J, the gap between germline ends came to 17 bases. CDR1 is MNHEY and CDR2 is SVGEGT in the germline V gene. The CDR3 spans 17 residues.